A single sample is the source of the 14 T cell receptor beta chains below, sequenced in a study of T cells in Graves' hyperthyroidism and ophthalmopathy. Amplification targeted TCR beta CDR3 regions from RNA transcripts. TCR CDR3 regions were first amplified by RT-PCR with HTBI primers. Each CDR3 protein is one row after TCRdb ran MiXCR on the multiplex PCR reads. The repertoire holds fewer than 250,000 distinct CDR3 sequences, with over 20% as singletons. Sequencing was performed on blood. These receptors all come from a woman aged 40 to 50 with Graves' ophthalmopathy.

This clonotype was found many times. This rearrangement joins TRBV6-1 to TRBJ1-1; D is uncertain. CDR3 length: 13 amino acids. Germline V lookup: CDR1 MNHNS, CDR2 SASEGT. Trimming took 8 bases from V and 1 from J, leaving 11 bases between them. This CDR3 is CASLTWGNTEAFF. The CDR3 DNA follows: TGTGCCAGCCTTACGTGGGGGAACACTGAAGCTTTCTTT.

At least ten counts were recorded for this clonotype. The chain has TRBV6-5 and TRBJ1-2; 10 bases match TRBD1. The V gene's germline CDR1 is MNHEY and CDR2 SVGAGI. Unmatched junction bases numbered 11, after V lost 0 bases and J lost 7 bases. The CDR3 extends over 17 amino acids. CDR3 nucleotide sequence: TGTGCCAGCAGTTACTCGGGGACAGGGGTTTTATTGTTTGGCTACACCTTC. It translates to CASSYSGTGVLLFGYTF.

A few counts support this clonotype. The rearrangement links TRBV18 to TRBJ1-1; D might be TRBD1 (5 bases). CDR1 is KGHSH, CDR2 LQKENI, per germline. Trimming removed 2 bases at V and 2 bases at J, with 9 bases between. The CDR3 sequence is 14 residues long. CDR3 DNA: TGTGCCAGCTCACCAAAAGGGGCCAACACTGAAGCTTTCTTT. Translation: CASSPKGANTEAFF.

At least ten counts were recorded for this clonotype. The chain employs TRBV5-1 and TRBJ2-7; perhaps D is TRBD1 or TRBD2 (6 bases each). Germline V gives CDR1 SGHRS, CDR2 YFSETQ. The germline V and J ends were trimmed by 4 bases and 7 bases, with 12 bases remaining between them. The CDR3 totals 12 residues. DNA of the CDR3: TGCGCCAGCAGCCTACAGGGAGGAGAGCAGTACTTC. It encodes CASSLQGGEQYF.

This clonotype was seen ten or more times. The genes are TRBV6-5 and TRBJ2-2, with a possible D match to TRBD1 (6 bases). This CDR3 spans 16 amino acids. The germline gives CDR1 MNHEY, CDR2 SVGAGI. V was pared by 5 bases and J by 1 base, with 14 bases between. This CDR3 reads CASSLRQALNTGELFF. The CDR3 nucleotides read TGTGCCAGCAGTCTCCGACAGGCTCTGAACACCGGGGAGCTGTTTTTT.

This clonotype has a handful of counts. The chain employs TRBV20-1 and TRBJ2-7, with 10 nucleotides matching TRBD1. The CDR3 has 14 amino acids. The V gene end was trimmed by 6 bases and the J gene end by 1 base; junction bases not matched to a gene: 6. Germline CDR1 and CDR2: DFQATT and SNEGSKA (reference sequence). The CDR3 is CSARDRGFSYEQYF. In nucleotides, the CDR3 is TGCAGTGCAAGGGACAGGGGTTTTTCCTACGAGCAGTACTTC.

The V and J genes are TRBV28 and TRBJ2-7, with D perhaps being TRBD1 or TRBD2 (5 bases each). The length of the CDR3 is 16 residues. Germline V lookup: CDR1 MDHEN, CDR2 SYDVKM. Trimming took off 4 bases at V and 0 bases at J, with 16 bases between the two ends. The CDR3 sequence is CASSSPGKGISYEQYF. The CDR3, as DNA: TGTGCCAGCAGTTCACCGGGGAAGGGGATCTCCTACGAGCAGTACTTC.

A note on this clonotype: Sequence at one end of the junction differs from germline and may be a read error. This chain links TRBV28 with TRBJ1-1, with D unclear. The germline V gene encodes CDR1 MDHEN and CDR2 SYDVKM. The length of the CDR3 is 11 residues. Here the CDR3 reads CANSFQAEAFF. CDR3 nucleotides: TGTGCCAACAGTTTTCAGGCTGAAGCTTTCTTT.

The sample holds many counts of this clonotype. V gene TRBV7-8 combines with J gene TRBJ2-2; maybe TRBD2 (6 bases). The CDR3 covers 15 residues. Between the trimmed V and J ends, which lost 6 bases and 5 bases, there was a span of 16 bases. CDR1 and CDR2 (germline): SGHVS, FQNEAQ. The CDR3 DNA follows: TGTGCCAGCAGGTCGGGACTCTCGATTACCGGGGAGCTGTTTTTT. Protein product: CASRSGLSITGELFF.

A word on this clonotype: One end of the junction varies from germline; a read error may be responsible. CDR3 amino acids: CASSYSRRFSSGNTIYF. The CDR3 DNA is TGTGCCAGCAGCTACTCGAGACGGTTCTCCTCTGGAAACACCATATATTTT. The genes are TRBV6-5 and TRBJ1-3; D gene unclear. The CDR3 has 17 residues. Germline loops: CDR1 MNHEY, CDR2 SVGAGI.

This clonotype was counted only a few times. This chain uses TRBV12-3 or TRBV12-4 with TRBJ2-2, with D tentatively TRBD1 or TRBD2 (6 bases each). The CDR3 is 13 residues long. V lost 6 bases and J lost 6, with 11 bases in between. CDR3 in DNA: TGTGCCAGCAGACTAGGGGGGTCCGGGGAGCTGTTTTTT. Its protein is CASRLGGSGELFF.

This clonotype was seen only a few times. The V and J genes are TRBV9 and TRBJ2-2; TRBD2 aligns across 7 bases. Per germline, CDR1 SGDLS and CDR2 YYNGEE. The CDR3 spans 13 residues. V lost 3 bases, J lost 4 bases, and 0 bases stayed unmatched. CDR3: CASSGTSTGELFF. CDR3 in DNA: TGTGCCAGCAGCGGGACTAGCACCGGGGAGCTGTTTTTT. Filled out from reference TRBV9 and TRBJ2-2, the complete variable domain reads DSGVTQTPKHLITATGQRVTLRCSPRSGDLSVYWYQQSLDQGLQFLIQYYNGEERAKGNILERFSAQQFPDLHSELNLSSLELGDSALYFCASSGTSTGELFFGEGSRLTVL.

This clonotype was observed many times. J is TRBJ1-1 and V is TRBV7-1; 7 bases agree with TRBD1. TRBV7-1 is filed as an ORF, its function uncertain. CDR3 length equals 21 residues. Trimming cost V 3 bases and J 0 bases; bases outside gene matches: 22. The CDR3 bases are TGTGCCAGCAGCTCGCCTTCGGCTGGGGGACAGAGCCATCCCATGAACACTGAAGCTTTCTTT. Translation gives CASSSPSAGGQSHPMNTEAFF.

This clonotype was found many times. The chain is built from TRBV20-1 and TRBJ2-5, with 16 positions matching TRBD2. The trim removed 5 bases at V and 5 bases at J, leaving 8 bases unmatched. The CDR3 totals 16 residues. Germline CDR1 DFQATT, CDR2 SNEGSKA (reference sequence). CDR3 nucleotide sequence: TGCAGTGCTCCGGGACTAGCGGGAGGGTGGTTGGAGACCCAGTACTTC. Protein: CSAPGLAGGWLETQYF.